These T cell receptor beta chains were read from a single sample in a study of radiotherapy plus CTLA-4 blockade in lung cancer. Produced via immunoSEQ multiplex PCR; TCRdb's table is partial and in-frame only. The table includes 55,000 to 80,000 clones, approximately 80% detected once. Sample: peripheral blood, taken from a patient treated with radiotherapy plus ipilimumab. The source is a human donor with non-small cell lung cancer who had a complete response to radiotherapy plus ipilimumab. The CDR3 runs from the conserved cysteine through the conserved F or W.

J gene: TRBJ2-2
V gene: TRBV7-9
CDR3 protein: CASSLALQVTGELFF

J gene: TRBJ1-3
V gene: TRBV6-6
CDR3 protein: CASSPGPNSGNTIYF

J gene: TRBJ1-2
V gene: TRBV7-2
CDR3 protein: CASSFSGSNYGYTF

J gene: TRBJ2-5
V gene: TRBV5-1
CDR3 protein: CASSYRQGSQETQYF

J gene: TRBJ2-3
V gene: TRBV7-2
CDR3 protein: CASGRVTADTQYF

J gene: TRBJ2-3
V gene: TRBV5-1
CDR3 protein: CASSTGSSGGSDTQYF

J gene: TRBJ1-5
V gene: TRBV5-1
CDR3 protein: CASSPLQGGQPQHF

J gene: TRBJ1-6
V gene: TRBV12-5
CDR3 protein: CASGSAGQGGSPLHF

J gene: TRBJ2-3
V gene: TRBV5-1
CDR3 protein: CASRDGGSSTDTQYF

J gene: TRBJ2-3
V gene: TRBV15
CDR3 protein: CATSRDIDTQYF

J gene: TRBJ2-5
V gene: TRBV5-1
CDR3 protein: CASSLDGLAGEETQYF

J gene: TRBJ2-7
V gene: TRBV6-1
CDR3 protein: CASSERDRNEQYF

J gene: TRBJ1-2
V gene: TRBV7-9
CDR3 protein: CASSRGQGADYFNYGYTF

J gene: TRBJ2-5
V gene: TRBV19
CDR3 protein: CASSSSGLEGETQYF

J gene: TRBJ1-2
V gene: TRBV15
CDR3 protein: CATSPGGRDYGYTF

J gene: TRBJ1-1
V gene: TRBV6-1
CDR3 protein: CASVNTEAFF

J gene: TRBJ2-3
V gene: TRBV5-1
CDR3 protein: CASSLRGAGTDTQYF

J gene: TRBJ2-3
V gene: TRBV9
CDR3 protein: CASSPRLAGGTSTDTQYF

J gene: TRBJ1-5
V gene: TRBV2
CDR3 protein: CASSEGGGSQPQHF

J gene: TRBJ2-3
V gene: TRBV11-2
CDR3 protein: CASSNFDTDTQYF

J gene: TRBJ1-1
V gene: TRBV7-2
CDR3 protein: CASSVGGGNVAFF

J gene: TRBJ1-4
V gene: TRBV6-1
CDR3 protein: CASSFSANEKLFF

J gene: TRBJ1-5
V gene: TRBV5-1
CDR3 protein: CASSLTGVLDQPQHF

J gene: TRBJ2-1
V gene: TRBV6-5
CDR3 protein: CASRRQGSSNEQFF

J gene: TRBJ2-5
V gene: TRBV15
CDR3 protein: CATSRGRVGGETQYF

J gene: TRBJ2-3
V gene: TRBV5-1
CDR3 protein: CASSATSGGPDTQYF

J gene: TRBJ1-5
V gene: TRBV2
CDR3 protein: CASRGPPRGNQPQHF

J gene: TRBJ2-1
V gene: TRBV7-8
CDR3 protein: CASSPPLGTSYNEQFF

J gene: TRBJ2-4
V gene: TRBV18
CDR3 protein: CASSPDRAINIQYF

J gene: TRBJ1-5
V gene: TRBV4-1
CDR3 protein: CASSRDSQNSNQPQHF

J gene: TRBJ2-1
V gene: TRBV5-1
CDR3 protein: CASTTTPGSYNEQFF

J gene: TRBJ2-1
V gene: TRBV5-1
CDR3 protein: CASSSMATGAGNEQFF

J gene: TRBJ1-3
V gene: TRBV7-2
CDR3 protein: CASSLRFSGNTIYF

J gene: TRBJ2-2
V gene: TRBV5-1
CDR3 protein: CASSLGDLSQTGELFF

J gene: TRBJ2-3
V gene: TRBV11-2
CDR3 protein: CASSLGDRSTDTQYF

J gene: TRBJ2-3
V gene: TRBV27
CDR3 protein: CASSSGQGATDTQYF

J gene: TRBJ1-5
V gene: TRBV18
CDR3 protein: CASSYDSNQPQHF

J gene: TRBJ2-5
V gene: TRBV4-3
CDR3 protein: CASSRGETQYF

J gene: TRBJ1-2
V gene: TRBV27
CDR3 protein: CASSLNAYYGYTF

J gene: TRBJ1-3
V gene: TRBV6-6
CDR3 protein: CASSYSKQGGGNTIYF

J gene: TRBJ1-6
V gene: TRBV30
CDR3 protein: CAWSARGSDSPLHF